This T cell receptor (beta chain) originates from a study of Ad26.COV2.S vaccination and SARS-CoV-2 variants. The assay was immunoSEQ multiplex PCR, and TCRdb's table has in-frame clones only and misses some. Of hundreds of thousands of clones listed, roughly 84% were seen once; the top ten hold roughly 3.6%. CDR3 length equals 17 residues. V was clipped by 2 bases and J by 0 bases, with 15 bases between them. Per germline, CDR1 SGHTS and CDR2 YDEGEE. The treatment denotes: around 19 received Ad26.COV2.S at low or high dose, single or two shots; 5 received placebo; per-sample allocation not given. At day 63 after the first vaccine or placebo injection, samples were drawn. This clone was seen more than once but under ten times.

Sequences were derived from peripheral blood, sampled in a trial of Ad26.COV2.S vaccine versus placebo. The chain is built from TRBV5-8 and TRBJ1-3; D perhaps matches TRBD1 (6 bases). The TCR comes from a person aged 18-60 years who received the Ad26.COV2.S COVID-19 vaccine or a placebo. The CDR3 is CASSFQAGDRSGNTIYF. For the CDR3, the DNA is TGTGCCAGCAGCTTCCAGGCAGGGGACCGCTCTGGAAACACCATATATTTT.